This passage covers 23 T cell receptor beta chains from one sample sequenced in a study of blood T cell repertoires in COVID-19. Profiling relied on immunoSEQ multiplex PCR, and the TCRdb table lists in-frame clones only, not all of them. The table lists more than 150,000 clones, approximately 80% of them singletons. Sequencing used peripheral blood. All receptors derive from a woman between 55 and 75 years old with acute or convalescent COVID-19.

V and J are TRBV2 and TRBJ2-6, with 8 bases lining up with TRBD1. This CDR3 has 18 residues. CDR1 is SNHLY and CDR2 is FYNNEI in the germline V gene. Germline trimming cut 5 bases from V and 0 bases from J; bases unmatched to any gene: 9. The CDR3: CASSRQGTPTSGANVLTF. The CDR3 DNA is TGTGCCAGCAGTCGACAGGGGACCCCTACCTCTGGGGCCAACGTCCTGACTTTC.

This clone was seen only once. V usage is TRBV7-2 and J usage is TRBJ2-3; no reliable D call. The CDR3 contains 13 residues. V was trimmed by 5 bases and J by 0 bases, leaving 6 bases between them. CDR1 and CDR2 from the germline V gene are SGHTA and FQGNSA. Here the CDR3 reads CASSLFSTDTQYF. Written as DNA, the CDR3 is TGTGCCAGCAGCCTATTTAGCACAGATACGCAGTATTTT.

This clone was detected once. The chain recombines TRBV11-2 with TRBJ2-6; TRBD1 agrees at 11 bases. The junction had 3 bases not matched to a gene; V was cut back by 2 bases and J by 0 bases. Germline V gene sequence: CDR1 SGHAT, CDR2 FQNNGV. The CDR3 has 18 amino acids. The CDR3 loop is CASSLLDRGLSGANVLTF. The CDR3 DNA sequence: TGTGCCAGCAGCTTACTGGACAGGGGGCTCTCTGGGGCCAACGTCCTGACTTTC.

The J gene is TRBJ2-7, the V gene TRBV11-2, with D perhaps matching TRBD2 (6 bases). The V gene lost 5 bases and the J gene lost 0 bases, with 8 bases spanning the gap. The CDR3 has 13 residues. From germline, CDR1 is SGHAT and CDR2 FQNNGV. The CDR3 sequence is CASSAGSSYEQYF. CDR3 nucleotide sequence: TGTGCCAGCAGCGCCGGGAGCTCCTACGAGCAGTACTTC.

V and J are TRBV30 and TRBJ2-7; the match to TRBD1 covers 7 bases. This CDR3 is built from 15 residues. The V and J ends lost 4 bases and 0 bases, in that order; junction bases with no gene match: 9. Germline CDR1 GTSNPN, CDR2 SVGIG (reference sequence). The CDR3 DNA is TGTGCCTGGATGGTCTCGGGACAGAGCTCCTACGAGCAGTACTTC. As protein: CAWMVSGQSSYEQYF.

This chain connects TRBV7-2 to TRBJ2-7; TRBD2 matches 7 bases. This CDR3 is 14 amino acids long. Losses at the gene ends were 5 bases for V and 7 bases for J; bases not matched to a gene: 11. Germline CDR1 is SGHTA and CDR2 is FQGNSA. For the CDR3, the DNA is TGTGCCAGCAGCAATCGCGAAGCGGGGTTGGAGCAGTACTTC. This gives the protein CASSNREAGLEQYF.

This chain connects TRBV9 to TRBJ1-4; 10 positions match TRBD1. In germline, CDR1 is SGDLS, CDR2 YYNGEE. The CDR3 runs 15 residues. Losses at the gene ends were 3 bases for V and 6 bases for J; bases not matched to a gene: 5. The CDR3 is CASSAAGTGDEKLFF. The CDR3 DNA is TGTGCCAGCAGCGCGGCCGGGACAGGGGATGAAAAACTGTTTTTT.

The rearrangement links TRBV29-1 to TRBJ2-2; 8 nucleotides match TRBD2. From germline, CDR1 is SQVTM and CDR2 ANQGSEA. V gave up 5 bases and J gave up 4 bases; unmatched junction bases: 9. The CDR3 is 15 amino acids. This chain's CDR3 is CSVPRGGLFTGELFF. The CDR3 coding sequence is TGCAGCGTTCCCCGGGGGGGCCTATTCACCGGGGAGCTGTTTTTT.

The chain couples TRBV7-9 to TRBJ1-2; 8 bases agree with TRBD1. The CDR3 spans 17 residues. Unmatched junction bases numbered 13, after V lost 5 bases and J lost 2 bases. Germline CDR1 and CDR2: SEHNR and FQNEAQ (reference sequence). CDR3 nucleotide sequence: TGTGCCAGCAGCCCCGGACAGGGAAGAGCTCTAAACTATGGCTACACCTTC. Amino acid sequence: CASSPGQGRALNYGYTF.

V and J are TRBV9 and TRBJ2-5, with 13 bases matching TRBD2. Germline CDR1 reads SGDLS; CDR2 reads YYNGEE. V lost 3 bases and J lost 5; bases outside the gene matches: 7. The CDR3 runs to 16 residues. The CDR3: CASSGGLAGAVETQYF. The CDR3 coding sequence is TGTGCCAGCAGCGGAGGACTAGCGGGAGCCGTGGAGACCCAGTACTTC.

J is TRBJ2-7 and V is TRBV19; possibly TRBD1 for D (5 bases). The germline V and J ends were trimmed by 10 bases and 5 bases, with 27 bases remaining between them. Per the germline V gene, CDR1 is LNHDA and CDR2 is SQIVND (reference sequence). The length of the CDR3 is 16 residues. The CDR3 is CATGSAVGRVKNEQYF. CDR3 DNA: TGTGCCACCGGTTCCGCGGTCGGCAGGGTAAAAAACGAGCAGTACTTC.

The chain carries TRBV7-8 and TRBJ2-5; D ambiguous. This CDR3 contains 14 residues. V was trimmed by 2 bases and J by 0 bases, leaving 7 bases between them. Germline V gene lookup returns CDR1 SGHVS and CDR2 FQNEAQ. The CDR3 spells CASSLPQYQETQYF. Written as DNA, the CDR3 is TGTGCCAGCAGCTTACCCCAGTACCAAGAGACCCAGTACTTC. Variable domain in full (rest from reference TRBV7-8 and TRBJ2-5): GAGVSQSPRYKVAKRGQDVALRCDPISGHVSLFWYQQALGQGPEFLTYFQNEAQLDKSGLPSDRFFAERPEGSVSTLKIQRTQQEDSAVYLCASSLPQYQETQYFGPGTRLLVL.

This clone was counted between two and nine times. The V call is TRBV5-8, the J call TRBJ1-5; D call uncertain. The germline V gene has CDR1 SGHTS and CDR2 YDEGEE. V was cut by 5 bases and J by 3 bases, with 6 bases left in between. The CDR3 consists of 12 residues. The CDR3, as DNA: TGTGCCAGCAGAATTCACAATCAGCCCCAGCATTTT. This translates into CASRIHNQPQHF. Complete variable domain (other parts from reference TRBV5-8 and TRBJ1-5): EAGVTQSPTHLIKTRGQQATLRCSPISGHTSVYWYQQALGLGLQFLLWYDEGEERNRGNFPPRFSGRQFPNYSSELNVNALELEDSALYLCASRIHNQPQHFGDGTRLSIL.

This clone occurred a few times. This chain connects TRBV5-1 to TRBJ1-1; D not certain. The CDR3 is 11 residues long. The V end was cut by 4 bases, the J end by 7 bases, with 8 bases between. Per germline, CDR1 SGHRS and CDR2 YFSETQ. This CDR3 is CASSDFDEAFF. CDR3 DNA sequence: TGCGCCAGCAGCGACTTCGATGAAGCTTTCTTT. Variable domain in full (rest from reference TRBV5-1 and TRBJ1-1): KAGVTQTPRYLIKTRGQQVTLSCSPISGHRSVSWYQQTPGQGLQFLFEYFSETQRNKGNFPGRFSGRQFSNSRSEMNVSTLELGDSALYLCASSDFDEAFFGQGTRLTVV.

V usage is TRBV11-2 and J usage is TRBJ2-3, with 9 bases identical to TRBD1. V shed 3 bases and J 2 bases; nucleotides not matched to a gene: 6. The germline gives CDR1 SGHAT, CDR2 FQNNGV. The CDR3 is 16 residues long. DNA for the CDR3: TGTGCCAGCAGCTTTTCCGGGACAGGGACCACAGATACGCAGTATTTT. Amino acid sequence: CASSFSGTGTTDTQYF.

V gene TRBV19 combines with J gene TRBJ1-5, with 7 bases aligning to TRBD1. Per germline, CDR1 LNHDA and CDR2 SQIVND (reference sequence). V shed 1 base, J shed 4 bases, and the junction held 10 bases outside the gene matches. The length of the CDR3 is 17 residues. The CDR3 DNA is TGTGCCAGTAGTATAGGGACTGGGACAGTGATGAATCAGCCCCAGCATTTT. Its translation is CASSIGTGTVMNQPQHF.

The chain carries TRBV7-2 and TRBJ2-7; D is undetermined. V was shortened by 5 bases and J by 8 bases, with 13 bases between the two germline ends. The germline V gene has CDR1 SGHTA and CDR2 FQGNSA. The CDR3 is made up of 12 amino acids. Here the CDR3 reads CASSPSREKQYF. The CDR3 DNA sequence: TGTGCCAGCAGCCCATCGCGCGAAAAGCAGTACTTC.

The chain combines TRBV6-1 with TRBJ1-5; TRBD1 might be the D (6 bases). V dropped 6 bases and J dropped 6 bases, with 12 bases sitting between them. Germline V gives CDR1 MNHNS, CDR2 SASEGT. The CDR3 is 13 residues long. This CDR3 reads CASSRDRTQPQHF. CDR3 nucleotides: TGTGCCAGCAGCCGCGACAGGACTCAGCCCCAGCATTTT.

The rearrangement joins TRBV18 to TRBJ2-1, with TRBD2 as a possible D gene (5 bases). V gave up 6 bases and J gave up 10 bases, with 16 bases separating them. Germline loops: CDR1 KGHSH, CDR2 LQKENI. The length of the CDR3 is 13 residues. CDR3 amino acids: CASSEGLGEEQFF. CDR3 sequence (DNA): TGTGCCAGCTCGGAAGGGCTCGGGGAGGAGCAGTTCTTC.

The chain combines TRBV28 with TRBJ2-7, with D perhaps TRBD2 (6 bases). There are 15 residues in the CDR3. V was pared by 3 bases and J by 0 bases, with 12 bases between. Germline V gene data show CDR1 as MDHEN and CDR2 as SYDVKM. This chain's CDR3 is CASSFRGVSSYEQYF. As DNA, the CDR3 is TGTGCCAGCAGTTTTCGCGGGGTGAGCTCCTACGAGCAGTACTTC.

This clone showed up just once. V usage is TRBV9 and J usage is TRBJ1-2; weak D call: TRBD1 (5 bases). The V gene lost 4 bases and the J gene lost 3 bases, with 16 bases spanning the gap. Germline V CDR1 and CDR2: SGDLS, YYNGEE. The length of the CDR3 is 15 residues. This chain's CDR3 is CASSPARGGYYGYTF. The CDR3, as DNA: TGTGCCAGCAGCCCAGCAAGGGGTGGATACTATGGCTACACCTTC.

The chain carries TRBV24-1 and TRBJ2-1, with D perhaps TRBD1 (6 bases). The CDR3 consists of 13 residues. The V and J ends lost 8 bases and 4 bases respectively, with 11 bases between them. In germline, CDR1 is KGHDR, CDR2 SFDVKD. CDR3 in amino acids: CATTDSLYNEQFF. CDR3 in DNA: TGTGCCACCACGGACAGCTTGTACAATGAGCAGTTCTTC.

The rearrangement uses TRBV19 and TRBJ2-7; 7 bases map to TRBD1. Germline CDR1 reads LNHDA; CDR2 reads SQIVND (reference sequence). Trimming at V came to 4 bases and at J to 5 bases, leaving 11 bases not matched to a gene. The CDR3 spans 15 residues. The CDR3 loop reads CASSTQGGAVNEQYF. The CDR3 DNA is TGTGCCAGTAGTACCCAAGGGGGCGCGGTCAACGAGCAGTACTTC.